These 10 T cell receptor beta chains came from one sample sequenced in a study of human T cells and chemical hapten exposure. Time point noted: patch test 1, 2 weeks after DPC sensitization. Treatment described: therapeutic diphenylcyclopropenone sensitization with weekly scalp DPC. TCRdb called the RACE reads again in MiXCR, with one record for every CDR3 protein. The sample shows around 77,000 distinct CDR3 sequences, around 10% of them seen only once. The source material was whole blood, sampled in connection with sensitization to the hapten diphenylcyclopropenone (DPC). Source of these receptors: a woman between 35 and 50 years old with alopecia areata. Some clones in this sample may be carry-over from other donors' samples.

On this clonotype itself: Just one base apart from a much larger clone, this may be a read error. The CDR3 region has the DNA TGTGCCAGCAGCTTGGGGGACACCTTTGGCTACACCTTC. Protein sequence: CASSLGDTFGYTF. The chain couples TRBV5-6 to TRBJ1-2, with D possibly being TRBD1 (6 bases). This CDR3 contains 13 residues. Germline V CDR1 and CDR2: SGHDT, YYEEEE. The V end was cut by 0 bases, the J end by 7 bases, with 10 bases between. The full variable domain, rest sourced from reference TRBV5-6 and TRBJ1-2, is DAGVTQSPTHLIKTRGQQVTLRCSPKSGHDTVSWYQQALGQGPQFIFQYYEEEERQRGNFPDRFSGHQFPNYSSELNVNALLLGDSALYLCASSLGDTFGYTFGSGTRLTVV.

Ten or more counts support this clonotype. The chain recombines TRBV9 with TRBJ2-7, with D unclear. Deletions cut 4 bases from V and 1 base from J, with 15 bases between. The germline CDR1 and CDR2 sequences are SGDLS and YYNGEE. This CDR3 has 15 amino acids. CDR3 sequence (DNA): TGTGCCAGCAGCTCGGAACCAGCAGGATCCTACGAGCAGTACTTC. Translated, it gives CASSSEPAGSYEQYF.

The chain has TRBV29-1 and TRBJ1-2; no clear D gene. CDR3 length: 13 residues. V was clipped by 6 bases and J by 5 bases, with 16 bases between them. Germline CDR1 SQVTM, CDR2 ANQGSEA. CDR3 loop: CSVATENFYGYTF. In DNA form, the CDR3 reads TGCAGCGTCGCCACAGAGAACTTTTATGGCTACACCTTC.

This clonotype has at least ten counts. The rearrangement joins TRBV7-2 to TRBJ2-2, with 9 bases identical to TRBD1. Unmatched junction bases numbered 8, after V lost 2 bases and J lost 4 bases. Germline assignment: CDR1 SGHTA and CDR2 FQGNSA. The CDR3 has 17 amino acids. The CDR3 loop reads CASSLTSDRGSTGELFF. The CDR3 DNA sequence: TGTGCCAGCAGCTTAACGTCGGACAGGGGAAGCACCGGGGAGCTGTTTTTT.

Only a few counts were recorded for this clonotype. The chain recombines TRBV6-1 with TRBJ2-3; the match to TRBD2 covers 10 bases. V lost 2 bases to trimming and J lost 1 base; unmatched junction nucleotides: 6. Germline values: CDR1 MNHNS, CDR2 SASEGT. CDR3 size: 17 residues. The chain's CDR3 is CASSESGLAGGTDTQYF. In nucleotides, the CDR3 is TGTGCCAGCAGTGAAAGTGGGCTAGCGGGGGGCACAGATACGCAGTATTTT.

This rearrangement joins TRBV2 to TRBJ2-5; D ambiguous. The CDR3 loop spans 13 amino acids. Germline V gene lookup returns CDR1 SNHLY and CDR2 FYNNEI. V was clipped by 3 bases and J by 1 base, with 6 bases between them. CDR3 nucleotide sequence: TGTGCCAGCAGTGATTGGTTCCAAGAGACCCAGTACTTC. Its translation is CASSDWFQETQYF. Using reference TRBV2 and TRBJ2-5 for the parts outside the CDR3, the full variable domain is EPEVTQTPSHQVTQMGQEVILRCVPISNHLYFYWYRQILGQKVEFLVSFYNNEISEKSEIFDDQFSVERPDGSNFTLKIRSTKLEDSAMYFCASSDWFQETQYFGPGTRLLVL.

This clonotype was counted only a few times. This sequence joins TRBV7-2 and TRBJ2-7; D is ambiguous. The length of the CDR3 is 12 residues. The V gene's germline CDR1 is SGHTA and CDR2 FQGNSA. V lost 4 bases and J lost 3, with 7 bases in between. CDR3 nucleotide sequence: TGTGCCAGCAGCTCGAATTACTACGAGCAGTACTTC. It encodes CASSSNYYEQYF.

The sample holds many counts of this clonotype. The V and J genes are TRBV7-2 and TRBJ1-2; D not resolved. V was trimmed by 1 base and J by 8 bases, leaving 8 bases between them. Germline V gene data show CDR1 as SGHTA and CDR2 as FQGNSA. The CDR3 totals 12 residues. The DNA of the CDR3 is TGTGCCAGCAGCTTAGTTCCCGGGGGCTACACCTTC. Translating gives CASSLVPGGYTF.

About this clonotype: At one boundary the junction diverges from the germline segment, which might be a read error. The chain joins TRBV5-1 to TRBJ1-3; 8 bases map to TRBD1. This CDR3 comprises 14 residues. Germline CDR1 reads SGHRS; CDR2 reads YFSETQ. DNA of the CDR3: TGCGCCAGCGGGACAGGCGGATCTGAAAACACCGTATATTTT. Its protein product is CASGTGGSENTVYF.

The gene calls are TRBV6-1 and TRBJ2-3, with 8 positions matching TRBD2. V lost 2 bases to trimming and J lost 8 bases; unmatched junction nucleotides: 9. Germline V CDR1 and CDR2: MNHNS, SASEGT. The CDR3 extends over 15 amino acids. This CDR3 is CASSERGGQAGTQYF. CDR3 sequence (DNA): TGTGCCAGCAGTGAACGGGGGGGCCAGGCAGGTACGCAGTATTTT.